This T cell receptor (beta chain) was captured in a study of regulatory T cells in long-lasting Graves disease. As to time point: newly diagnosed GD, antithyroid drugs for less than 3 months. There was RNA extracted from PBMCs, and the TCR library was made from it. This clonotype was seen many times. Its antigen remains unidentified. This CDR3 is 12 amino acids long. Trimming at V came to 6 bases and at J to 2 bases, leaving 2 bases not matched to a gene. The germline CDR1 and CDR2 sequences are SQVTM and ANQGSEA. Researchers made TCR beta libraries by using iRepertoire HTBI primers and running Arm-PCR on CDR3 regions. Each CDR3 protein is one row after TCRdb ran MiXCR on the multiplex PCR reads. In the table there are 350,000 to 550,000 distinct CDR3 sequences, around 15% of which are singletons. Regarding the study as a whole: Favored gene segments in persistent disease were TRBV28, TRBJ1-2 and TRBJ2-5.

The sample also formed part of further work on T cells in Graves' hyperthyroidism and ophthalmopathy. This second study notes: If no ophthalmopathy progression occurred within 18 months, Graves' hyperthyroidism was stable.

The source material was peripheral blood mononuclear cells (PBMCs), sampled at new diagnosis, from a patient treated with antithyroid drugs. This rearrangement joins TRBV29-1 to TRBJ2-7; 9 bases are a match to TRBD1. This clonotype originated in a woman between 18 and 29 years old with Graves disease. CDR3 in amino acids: CSVGTGPYEQYF. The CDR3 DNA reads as TGCAGCGTCGGGACAGGGCCCTACGAGCAGTACTTC.